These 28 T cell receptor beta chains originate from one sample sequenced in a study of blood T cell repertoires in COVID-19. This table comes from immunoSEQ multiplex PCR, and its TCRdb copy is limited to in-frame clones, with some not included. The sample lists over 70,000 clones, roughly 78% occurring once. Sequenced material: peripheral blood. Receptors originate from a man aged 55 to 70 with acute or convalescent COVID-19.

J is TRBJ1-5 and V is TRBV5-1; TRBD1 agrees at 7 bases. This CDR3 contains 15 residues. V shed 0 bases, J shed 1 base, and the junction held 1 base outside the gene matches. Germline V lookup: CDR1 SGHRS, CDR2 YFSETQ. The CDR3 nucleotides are TGCGCCAGCAGCTTGGTAGGGGGCAGCAATCAGCCCCAGCATTTT. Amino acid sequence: CASSLVGGSNQPQHF.

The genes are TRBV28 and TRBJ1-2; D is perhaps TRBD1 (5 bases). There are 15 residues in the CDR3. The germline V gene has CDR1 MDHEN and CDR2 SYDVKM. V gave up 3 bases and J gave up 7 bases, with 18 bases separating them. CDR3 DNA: TGTGCCAGCAGTTTCCTGTATCCGGGGCGGGGTGGCTACACCTTC. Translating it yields CASSFLYPGRGGYTF.

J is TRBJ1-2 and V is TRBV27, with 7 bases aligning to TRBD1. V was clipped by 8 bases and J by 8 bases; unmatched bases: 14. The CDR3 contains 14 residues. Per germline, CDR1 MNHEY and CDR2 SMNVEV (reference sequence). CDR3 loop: CASSTLDRTSGYTF. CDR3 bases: TGTGCCAGCTCAACACTGGACAGGACGAGCGGCTACACCTTC.

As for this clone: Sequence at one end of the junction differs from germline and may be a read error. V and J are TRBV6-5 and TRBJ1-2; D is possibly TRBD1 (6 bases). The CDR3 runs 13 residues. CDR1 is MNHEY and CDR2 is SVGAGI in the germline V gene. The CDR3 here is CASSRQANYGHTF. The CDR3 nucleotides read TGTGCCAGCAGCCGACAGGCTAACTATGGCCACACCTTC.

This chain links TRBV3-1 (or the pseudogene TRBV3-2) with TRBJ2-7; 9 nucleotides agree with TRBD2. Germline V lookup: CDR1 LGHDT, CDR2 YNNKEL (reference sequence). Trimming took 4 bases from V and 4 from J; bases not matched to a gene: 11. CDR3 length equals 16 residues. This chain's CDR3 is CASSPRWGAGGYEQYF. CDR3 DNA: TGTGCCAGCAGCCCCCGATGGGGAGCGGGAGGTTACGAGCAGTACTTC.

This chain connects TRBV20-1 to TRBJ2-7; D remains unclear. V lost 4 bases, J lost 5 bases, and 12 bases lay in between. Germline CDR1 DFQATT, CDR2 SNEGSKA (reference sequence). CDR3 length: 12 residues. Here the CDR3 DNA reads TGCAGTGCTATTGAATTTGCGAACGAGCAGTACTTC. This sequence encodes CSAIEFANEQYF.

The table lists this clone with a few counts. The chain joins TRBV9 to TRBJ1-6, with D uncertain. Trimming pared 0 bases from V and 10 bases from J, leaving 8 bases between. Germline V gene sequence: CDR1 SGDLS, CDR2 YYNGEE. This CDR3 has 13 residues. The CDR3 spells CASSVVGGSPLHF. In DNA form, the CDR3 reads TGTGCCAGCAGCGTAGTAGGAGGGTCACCCCTCCACTTT.

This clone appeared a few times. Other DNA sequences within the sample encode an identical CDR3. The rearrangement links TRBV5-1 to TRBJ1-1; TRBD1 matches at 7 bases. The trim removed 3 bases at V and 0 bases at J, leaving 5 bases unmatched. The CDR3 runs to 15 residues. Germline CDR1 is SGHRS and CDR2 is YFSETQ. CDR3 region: CASSSGGGMNTEAFF. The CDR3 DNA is TGCGCCAGCAGCTCGGGAGGGGGCATGAACACTGAAGCTTTCTTT. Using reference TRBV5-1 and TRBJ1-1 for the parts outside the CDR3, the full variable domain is KAGVTQTPRYLIKTRGQQVTLSCSPISGHRSVSWYQQTPGQGLQFLFEYFSETQRNKGNFPGRFSGRQFSNSRSEMNVSTLELGDSALYLCASSSGGGMNTEAFFGQGTRLTVV.

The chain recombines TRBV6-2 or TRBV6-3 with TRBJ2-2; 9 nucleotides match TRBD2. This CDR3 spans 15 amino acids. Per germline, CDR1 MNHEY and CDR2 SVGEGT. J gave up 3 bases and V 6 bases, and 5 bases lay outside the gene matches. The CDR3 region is CASSSAGGYTGELFF. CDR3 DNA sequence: TGTGCCAGCAGCTCAGCGGGAGGATACACCGGGGAGCTGTTTTTT.

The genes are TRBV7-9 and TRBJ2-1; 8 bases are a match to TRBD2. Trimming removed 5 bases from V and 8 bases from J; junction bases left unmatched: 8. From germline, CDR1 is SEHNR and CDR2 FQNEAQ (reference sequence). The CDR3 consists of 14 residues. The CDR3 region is CASSVASGSDEQFF. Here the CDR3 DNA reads TGTGCCAGCAGCGTGGCAAGCGGGAGCGATGAGCAGTTCTTC.

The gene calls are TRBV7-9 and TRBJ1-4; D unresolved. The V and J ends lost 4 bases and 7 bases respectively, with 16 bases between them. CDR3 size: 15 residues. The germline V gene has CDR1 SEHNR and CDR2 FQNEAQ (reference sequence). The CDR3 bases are TGTGCCAGCAGCTCACCGACACCTACCAGTGAAAAACTGTTTTTT. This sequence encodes CASSSPTPTSEKLFF.

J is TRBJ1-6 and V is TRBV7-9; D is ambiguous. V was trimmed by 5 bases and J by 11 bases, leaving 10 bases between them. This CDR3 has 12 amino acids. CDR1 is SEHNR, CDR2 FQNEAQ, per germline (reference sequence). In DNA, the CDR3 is TGTGCCAGCAGCCCCTCTTCGGCACCCCTCCACTTT. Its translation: CASSPSSAPLHF.

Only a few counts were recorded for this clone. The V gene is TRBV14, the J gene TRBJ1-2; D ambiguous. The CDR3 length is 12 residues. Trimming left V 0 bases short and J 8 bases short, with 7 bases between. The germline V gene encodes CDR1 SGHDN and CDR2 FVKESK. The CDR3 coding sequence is TGTGCCAGCAGCCAAGATAGAGAGGGCTACACCTTC. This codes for CASSQDREGYTF.

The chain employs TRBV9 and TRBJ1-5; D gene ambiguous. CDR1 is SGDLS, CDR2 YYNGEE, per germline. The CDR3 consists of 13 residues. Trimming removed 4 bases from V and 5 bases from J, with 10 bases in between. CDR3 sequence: CASSYAGDQPQHF. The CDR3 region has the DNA TGTGCCAGCAGCTACGCGGGAGATCAGCCCCAGCATTTT.

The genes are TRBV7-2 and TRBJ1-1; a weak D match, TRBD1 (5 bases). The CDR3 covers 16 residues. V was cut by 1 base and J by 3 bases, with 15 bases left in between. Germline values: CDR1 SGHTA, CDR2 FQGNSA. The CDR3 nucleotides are TGTGCCAGCAGCTTAGTAGAGGGGAGGGAGTACACTGAAGCTTTCTTT. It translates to CASSLVEGREYTEAFF.

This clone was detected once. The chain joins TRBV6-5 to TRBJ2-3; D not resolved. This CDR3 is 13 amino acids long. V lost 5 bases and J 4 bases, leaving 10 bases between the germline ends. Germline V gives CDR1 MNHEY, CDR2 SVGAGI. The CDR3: CASSRLVSDTQYF. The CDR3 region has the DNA TGTGCCAGCAGTCGGTTGGTCTCAGATACGCAGTATTTT.

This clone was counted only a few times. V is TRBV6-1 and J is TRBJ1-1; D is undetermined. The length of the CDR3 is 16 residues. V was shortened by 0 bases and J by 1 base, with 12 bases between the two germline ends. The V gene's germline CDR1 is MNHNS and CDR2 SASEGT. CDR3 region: CASSEALSIGNTEAFF. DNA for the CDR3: TGTGCCAGCAGTGAAGCCCTTAGCATAGGGAACACTGAAGCTTTCTTT.

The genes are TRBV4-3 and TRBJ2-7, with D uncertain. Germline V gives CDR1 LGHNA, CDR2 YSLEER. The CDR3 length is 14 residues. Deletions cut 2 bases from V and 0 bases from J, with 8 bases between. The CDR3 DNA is TGCGCCAGCAGCCAACAGTTTCCCTCCTACGAGCAGTACTTC. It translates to CASSQQFPSYEQYF.

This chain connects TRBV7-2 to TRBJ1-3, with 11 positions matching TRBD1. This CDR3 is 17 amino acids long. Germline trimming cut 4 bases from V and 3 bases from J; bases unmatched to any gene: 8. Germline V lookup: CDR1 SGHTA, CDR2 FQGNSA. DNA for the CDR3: TGTGCCAGCAGCTCCGGACAGGGGGCTTGGAATGGAAACACCATATATTTT. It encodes CASSSGQGAWNGNTIYF.

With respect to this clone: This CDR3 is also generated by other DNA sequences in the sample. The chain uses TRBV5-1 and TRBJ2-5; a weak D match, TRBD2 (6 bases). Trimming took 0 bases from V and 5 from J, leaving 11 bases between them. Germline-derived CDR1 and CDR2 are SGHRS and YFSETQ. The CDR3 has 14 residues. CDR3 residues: CASSLVGGQETQYF. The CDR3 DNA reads TGCGCCAGCAGCTTGGTGGGAGGCCAGGAGACCCAGTACTTC.

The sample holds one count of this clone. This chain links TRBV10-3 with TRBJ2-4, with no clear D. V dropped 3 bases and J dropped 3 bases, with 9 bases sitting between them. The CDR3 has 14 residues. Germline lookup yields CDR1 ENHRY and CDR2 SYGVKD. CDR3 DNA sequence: TGTGCCATCAGTGATCAGACAAACAAAAACATTCAGTACTTC. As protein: CAISDQTNKNIQYF.

CDR3 DNA: TGTGCCAGCAGTCCCATCACTACCGGCTCCGGCTACACCTTC. The encoded protein is CASSPITTGSGYTF. The chain carries TRBV6-5 and TRBJ1-2; D is unclear. V gave up 5 bases and J gave up 8 bases, with 18 bases separating them. Germline V gene data show CDR1 as MNHEY and CDR2 as SVGAGI. The CDR3 has 14 residues.

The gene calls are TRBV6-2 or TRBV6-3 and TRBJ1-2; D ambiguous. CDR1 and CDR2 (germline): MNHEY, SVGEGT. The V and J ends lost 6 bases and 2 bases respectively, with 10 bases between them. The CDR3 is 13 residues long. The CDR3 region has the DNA TGTGCCAGCAGCCCTAGAGGGAACTATGGCTACACCTTC. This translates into CASSPRGNYGYTF.

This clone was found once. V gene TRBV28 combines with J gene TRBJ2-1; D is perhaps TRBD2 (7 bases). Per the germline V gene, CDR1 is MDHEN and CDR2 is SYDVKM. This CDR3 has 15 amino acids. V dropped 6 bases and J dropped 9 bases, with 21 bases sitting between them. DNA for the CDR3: TGTGCCAGCAGCTGGGGGGGCGCTAGGGGCCGTGAGCAGTTCTTC. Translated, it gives CASSWGGARGREQFF.

CDR3 residues: CASSPPQGRSTDEQFF. CDR3 in DNA: TGTGCCAGCTCACCACCGCAGGGTCGCAGTACCGATGAGCAGTTCTTC. The chain links TRBV18 to TRBJ2-1, with D maybe TRBD1 (5 bases). Trimming shortened V by 0 bases and J by 8 bases, and 17 bases separated the two germline ends. Germline V gives CDR1 KGHSH, CDR2 LQKENI. The CDR3 has 16 residues.

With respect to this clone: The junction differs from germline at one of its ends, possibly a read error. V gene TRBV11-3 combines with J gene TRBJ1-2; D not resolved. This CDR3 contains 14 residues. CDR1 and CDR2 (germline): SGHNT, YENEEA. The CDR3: CASTLSLPRLGYTF. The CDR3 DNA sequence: TGTGCCAGCACCTTATCGCTGCCCCGGTTGGGCTACACCTTC.

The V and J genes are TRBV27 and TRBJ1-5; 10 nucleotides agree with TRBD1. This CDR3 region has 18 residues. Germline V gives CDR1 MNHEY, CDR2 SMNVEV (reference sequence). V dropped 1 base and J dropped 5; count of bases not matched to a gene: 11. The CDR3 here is CASSLLGPGQGSHQPQHF. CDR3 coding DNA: TGTGCCAGCAGTTTATTGGGACCGGGACAGGGGTCCCATCAGCCCCAGCATTTT.

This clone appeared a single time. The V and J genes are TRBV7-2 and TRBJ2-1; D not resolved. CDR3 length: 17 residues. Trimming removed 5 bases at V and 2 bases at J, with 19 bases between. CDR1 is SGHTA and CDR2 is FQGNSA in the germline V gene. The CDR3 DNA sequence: TGTGCCAGCAGCCCTTCCCCGGAGACCCACCCCTACAATGAGCAGTTCTTC. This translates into CASSPSPETHPYNEQFF.